The sample holds a few counts of the clone carrying this TCR beta chain. Its antigen is as yet unknown. TCRdb redid the calling of the 5' RACE reads with MiXCR, one entry per CDR3 protein. The sample consists of about 140,000 distinct CDR3 sequences, roughly 19% of them appearing once. This sample stems from a study of T-cell memory formation after mild COVID-19. Whole-study context: TCR clusters were mostly confined to one donor each. General study points: Some clones that responded turned up in pre-infection memory, which suggests that cross-reactive memory joined in. Chiefly within CM and EM were the contracting CD4+ clones; CD8+ ones were within EMRA.

Germline V gene sequence: CDR1 LGHNA, CDR2 YSLEER. V lost 8 bases, J lost 2 bases, and 10 bases stayed unmatched. CDR3 size: 15 residues. The chain uses TRBV4-3 and TRBJ1-2, with TRBD1 identical over 8 bases. The sample comprised PBMCs or a T cell subset sorted from them (not recorded which). The sequence derives from an adult woman who had mild COVID-19 (a few samples of this study predate the infection). Cell type and time point are not known. CDR3 in amino acids: CASSSQGAANYGYTF. DNA for the CDR3: TGCGCCAGCTCCTCTCAGGGGGCTGCCAACTATGGCTACACCTTC.